This T cell receptor (beta chain) derives from a study of T cells in Graves' hyperthyroidism and ophthalmopathy. Exclusion criteria comprised uncontrolled infection, other autoimmune disease, pregnancy or lactation. A roughly 10 ml volume of fresh peripheral blood provided the PBMCs. In its sample, this clonotype was seen many times. As yet, its antigen is unknown. The germline CDR1 and CDR2 sequences are MGHDK and SYGVNS. The CDR3 contains 15 residues. The V end lost 2 bases, the J end lost 11 bases, and 21 bases lay between the germline ends. The investigators amplified TCR beta CDR3 regions from RNA transcripts. Carried out on the TCR CDR3, a first-round RT-PCR used the HTBI primer set. TCRdb re-called the multiplex PCR reads with MiXCR, one entry per CDR3 protein. The sample lists just under 750,000 distinct CDR3 sequences, 30% to 40% occurring once. Study outcomes and limitations: Within blood appeared most thyroid clonotypes that had expanded above 0.001. A median about 6.5 months before onset, the model predicted ophthalmopathy.

The clonotype was recovered from a woman aged 40 to 49 with Graves' hyperthyroidism. The specimen sequenced was blood. The chain couples TRBV25-1 to TRBJ1-2; possibly TRBD1 for D (6 bases). The CDR3 protein is CASSERSARGVGYTF. CDR3 DNA: TGTGCCAGCAGTGAACGTTCGGCCAGGGGAGTAGGGTACACCTTC.